The rows below give T cell receptor beta chains drawn from one sample of a study of PD-1 blockade in classical Hodgkin lymphoma. Here immunoSEQ multiplex PCR was the method, and the copy in TCRdb shows in-frame clones only, minus some. The sample holds about 14,000 clones, approximately 82% seen once. Sequenced here: peripheral blood mononuclear cells (PBMCs), sampled before the second cycle of nivolumab. Receptors were obtained from a human donor with classical Hodgkin lymphoma. Each CDR3 is given with its conserved first and last residue. The D gene is left open where the match is weak. Clone size is given for some rows only: seen once, a few or many times, or a class if the clone is expanded.

j_gene,d_gene,v_gene,abundance,CDR3nt,CDR3aa
TRBJ1-5,.,TRBV9,.,TGTGCCAGCAGCGTAGCCCCAGGAGGCAATCAGCCCCAGCATTTT,CASSVAPGGNQPQHF
TRBJ1-1,.,TRBV6-5,.,TGTGCCAGCAGCACCGGGAAAAGATACACTGAAGCTTTCTTT,CASSTGKRYTEAFF
TRBJ1-4,.,TRBV6-6,.,TGTGCCAGCAGTTACTCGACCGGACTAAATGAAAAACTGTTTTTT,CASSYSTGLNEKLFF
TRBJ1-6,.,TRBV12-5,.,TGTGCTAGTGGTTTTGGATACAATTCACCCCTCCACTTT,CASGFGYNSPLHF
TRBJ2-3,TRBD1,TRBV27,.,TGTGCCAGCAGTTTGTTTTGGACAGGTCAAGGGTCCACAGATACGCAGTATTTT,CASSLFWTGQGSTDTQYF
TRBJ2-2,TRBD2,TRBV9,.,TGTGCCAGCAGCTCGCATAGCGGGGGGGCCGACACCGGGGAGCTGTTTTTT,CASSSHSGGADTGELFF
TRBJ1-1,.,TRBV2,.,TGTGCCAGCAGTGACCTCACACCGAACACTGAAGCTTTCTTT,CASSDLTPNTEAFF
TRBJ2-4,.,TRBV27,once,TGTGCCAGCAGTCCTCATGAGACAGGTCTAGCCAAAAACATTCAGTACTTC,CASSPHETGLAKNIQYF
TRBJ1-5,TRBD1,TRBV5-1,.,TGCGCCAGCAGCTATGGACAGGGGGGCGAGCCCCAGCATTTT,CASSYGQGGEPQHF
TRBJ2-3,.,TRBV4-1,.,TGCGCCAGCAGCCAACCCTGGGGGAGCGGGCGCACAGATACGCAGTATTTT,CASSQPWGSGRTDTQYF
TRBJ2-2,.,TRBV6-5,.,TGTGCCAGCAGTTACGGACGGATGAACACCGGGGAGCTGTTTTTT,CASSYGRMNTGELFF
TRBJ2-7,TRBD1,TRBV10-3,once,TGTGCCATCAGTGAGGGGGAAGGGATCCGGGACAGAGGCTACGAGCAGTACTTC,CAISEGEGIRDRGYEQYF
TRBJ2-6,TRBD2,TRBV28,.,TGTGCCAGCAGGCCCTGGGGGGGTTTCTCTGGGGCCAACGTCCTGACTTTC,CASRPWGGFSGANVLTF
TRBJ2-7,.,TRBV6-6,few,TGTGCCAGCAGTTACAACAGACACTACGAGCAGTACTTC,CASSYNRHYEQYF
TRBJ1-5,.,TRBV27,.,TGTGCCAGCAGTTTATCAGGGGTCAATCAGCCCCAGCATTTT,CASSLSGVNQPQHF
TRBJ1-1,TRBD1,TRBV18,few,TGTGCCAGCTCACCAGGACAGGGCAGAGATGAAGCTTTCTTT,CASSPGQGRDEAFF
TRBJ2-1,TRBD1,TRBV5-1,.,TGCGCCAGCAGCTTACAGACAGGGGTTGACAATGAGCAGTTCTTC,CASSLQTGVDNEQFF
TRBJ1-4,.,TRBV18,few,TGTGCCAGCTCACCAGAACAGGGAGGTGAAAAACTGTTTTTT,CASSPEQGGEKLFF
TRBJ2-7,.,TRBV5-1,.,TGCGCCAGCAGCGACTCCCCCGGGTTGGACTCCTACGAGCAGTACTTC,CASSDSPGLDSYEQYF
TRBJ2-1,TRBD2,TRBV11-2,.,TGTGCCAGCAGGTATACTAGCGGGGGGATCAATGAGCAGTTCTTC,CASRYTSGGINEQFF
TRBJ1-1,.,TRBV5-6,.,TGTGCCAGCAGCTTGTACGGGATGAGGGCTGAAGCTTTCTTT,CASSLYGMRAEAFF
TRBJ2-3,TRBD2,TRBV7-2,.,TGTGCCAGCAGGCTGGGAGGCGGGGGGGCCGGGAGGGCAGATACGCAGTATTTT,CASRLGGGGAGRADTQYF
TRBJ2-6,TRBD1,TRBV27,once,TGTGCCAGCAGTCCGTATACAGGGGGTAGCGGGGCCAACGTCCTGACTTTC,CASSPYTGGSGANVLTF
TRBJ2-7,.,TRBV4-1,once,TGCGCCAGCAGCCAATTATTGGCTTACGAGCAGTACTTC,CASSQLLAYEQYF
TRBJ2-7,.,TRBV4-2,medium-sized,TGTGCCAGCAGCCAAGAGAGGGGCGAGCAGTACTTC,CASSQERGEQYF
TRBJ2-7,TRBD2,TRBV7-7,once,TGTGCTAGCAGCTTACTAGCGGGGGGCGAGCAGTACTTC,CASSLLAGGEQYF
TRBJ1-2,.,TRBV4-1,.,TGCGCCAGCAGCCAAGAGACGGGCGTGGGATCCTATGGCTACACCTTC,CASSQETGVGSYGYTF
TRBJ2-5,.,TRBV4-1,.,TGCGCCAGCAGCCTCGGCGCAAAAGAGACCCAGTACTTC,CASSLGAKETQYF
TRBJ1-1,TRBD1,TRBV19,.,TGTGCCAGTAGTCCTTTGGGACAGGGGTGGTTGAAGACTGAAGCTTTCTTT,CASSPLGQGWLKTEAFF
TRBJ2-4,TRBD2,TRBV7-9,.,TGTGCCAGCAGCTTAGCTCTGGGACTAGTATATGCCAAAAACATTCAGTACTTC,CASSLALGLVYAKNIQYF
TRBJ1-6,.,TRBV9,.,TGTGCCGAGAGACGGAAAATATCCTATAATTCACCCCTCCACTTT,CAERRKISYNSPLHF
TRBJ1-5,TRBD1,TRBV7-2,.,TGTGCCAGCAGCAGGACAGGCCTCCAGGACAATCAGCCCCAGCATTTT,CASSRTGLQDNQPQHF
TRBJ2-7,.,TRBV19,.,TGTGCCAGTGGCCGGGACGGGAACTACGAGCAGTACTTC,CASGRDGNYEQYF
TRBJ1-2,.,TRBV2,.,TGTGCCAGCAGGTATTTAGTTGGCTATGGCTACACCTTC,CASRYLVGYGYTF
TRBJ1-2,.,TRBV2,.,TGTGCCAGCAGTGACGGACAGATCTATGGCTACACCTTC,CASSDGQIYGYTF
TRBJ1-5,.,TRBV6-6,few,TGTGCCAGCATCGATTCATCAGGGAGTCAGCCCCAGCATTTT,CASIDSSGSQPQHF
TRBJ1-2,.,TRBV4-2,large,TGTGCCAGCAGCCAAGGGGGAAACTATGGCTACACCTTC,CASSQGGNYGYTF
TRBJ1-2,.,TRBV7-9,once,TGTGCCAGCAGCCAAGGCTTCGGCAGGACGATCTCTAACTATGGCTACACCTTC,CASSQGFGRTISNYGYTF
TRBJ2-3,TRBD2,TRBV4-3,.,TGCGCCAGCAGCCAAGATGGGAGGGTTGGGGATACGCAGTATTTT,CASSQDGRVGDTQYF
TRBJ2-7,.,TRBV6-5,.,TGTGCCAGCAGTTACTCGCCTAGCTCCTACGAGCAGTACTTC,CASSYSPSSYEQYF
TRBJ1-2,.,TRBV16,.,TGTGCCAGCAGCCAGGCGGATAACTATGGCTACACCTTC,CASSQADNYGYTF
TRBJ1-2,TRBD1,TRBV28,.,TGTGCCAGCAGGACCTCGGGACAGCGCCCACCAAGCTACACCTTC,CASRTSGQRPPSYTF
TRBJ2-1,.,TRBV19,.,TGTGCCAGTAGCCCCATGAGGGGACATGAGCAGTTCTTC,CASSPMRGHEQFF
TRBJ2-3,.,TRBV10-3,.,TGTGCCATCAGTGACCCACCCAAGGGGCTGGGCCCCACGACAGATACGCAGTATTTT,CAISDPPKGLGPTTDTQYF
TRBJ1-1,.,TRBV7-9,.,TGTGCCAGCAGCTTCCAAGGGGATTCCACTGAAGCTTTCTTT,CASSFQGDSTEAFF